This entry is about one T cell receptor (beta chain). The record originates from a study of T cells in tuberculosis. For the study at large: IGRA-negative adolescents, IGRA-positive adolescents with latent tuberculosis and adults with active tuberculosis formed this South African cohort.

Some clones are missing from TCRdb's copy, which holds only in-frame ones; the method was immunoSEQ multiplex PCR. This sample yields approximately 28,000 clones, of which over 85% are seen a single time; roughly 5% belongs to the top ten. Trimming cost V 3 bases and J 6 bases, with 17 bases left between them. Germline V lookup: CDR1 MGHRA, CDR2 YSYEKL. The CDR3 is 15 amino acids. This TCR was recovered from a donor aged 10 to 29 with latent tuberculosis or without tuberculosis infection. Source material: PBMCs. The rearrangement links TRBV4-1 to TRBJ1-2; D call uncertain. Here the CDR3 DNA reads TGCGCCAGCAGCCAGGCGCTCCCAGGATCGGATGGCTACACCTTC. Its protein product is CASSQALPGSDGYTF.